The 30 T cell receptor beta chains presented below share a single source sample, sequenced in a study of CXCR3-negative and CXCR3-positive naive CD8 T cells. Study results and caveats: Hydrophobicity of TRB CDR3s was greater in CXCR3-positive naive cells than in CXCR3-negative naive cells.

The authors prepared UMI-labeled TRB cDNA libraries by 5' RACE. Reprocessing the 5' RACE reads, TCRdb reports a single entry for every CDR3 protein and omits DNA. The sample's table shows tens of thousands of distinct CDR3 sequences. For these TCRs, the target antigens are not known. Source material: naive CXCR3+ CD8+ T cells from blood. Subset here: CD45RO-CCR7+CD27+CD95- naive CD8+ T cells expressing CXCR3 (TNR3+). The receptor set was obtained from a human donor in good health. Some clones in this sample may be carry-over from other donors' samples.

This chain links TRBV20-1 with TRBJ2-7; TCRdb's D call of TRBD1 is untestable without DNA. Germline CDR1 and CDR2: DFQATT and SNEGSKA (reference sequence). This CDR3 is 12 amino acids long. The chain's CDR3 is CSAREETYEQYF.

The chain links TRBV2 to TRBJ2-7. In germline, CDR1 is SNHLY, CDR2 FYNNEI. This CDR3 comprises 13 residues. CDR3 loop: CASSGGSSYEQYF.

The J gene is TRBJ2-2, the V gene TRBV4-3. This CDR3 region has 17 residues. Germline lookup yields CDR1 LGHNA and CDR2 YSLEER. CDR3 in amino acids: CASSQDLLGADTGELFF.

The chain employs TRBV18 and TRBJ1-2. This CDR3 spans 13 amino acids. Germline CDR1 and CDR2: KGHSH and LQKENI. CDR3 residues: CASSLQENYGYTF.

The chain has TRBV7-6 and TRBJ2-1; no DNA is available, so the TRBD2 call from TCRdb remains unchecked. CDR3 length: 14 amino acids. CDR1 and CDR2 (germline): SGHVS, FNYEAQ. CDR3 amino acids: CASSSGLEGNEQFF.

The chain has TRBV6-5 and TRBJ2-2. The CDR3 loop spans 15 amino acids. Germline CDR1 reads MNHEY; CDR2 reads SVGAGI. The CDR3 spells CASSYSSGNTGELFF.

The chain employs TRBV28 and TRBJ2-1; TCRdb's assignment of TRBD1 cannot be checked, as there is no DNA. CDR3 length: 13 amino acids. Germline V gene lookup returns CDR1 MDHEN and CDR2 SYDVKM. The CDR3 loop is CASTEQNLNEQFF. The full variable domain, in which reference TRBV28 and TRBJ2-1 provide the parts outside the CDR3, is DVKVTQSSRYLVKRTGEKVFLECVQDMDHENMFWYRQDPGLGLRLIYFSYDVKMKEKGDIPEGYSVSREKKERFSLILESASTNQTSMYLCASTEQNLNEQFFGPGTRLTVL.

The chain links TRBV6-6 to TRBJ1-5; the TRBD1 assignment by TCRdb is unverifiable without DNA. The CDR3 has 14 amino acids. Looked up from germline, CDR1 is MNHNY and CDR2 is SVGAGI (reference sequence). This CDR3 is CASRIGTDNQPQHF.

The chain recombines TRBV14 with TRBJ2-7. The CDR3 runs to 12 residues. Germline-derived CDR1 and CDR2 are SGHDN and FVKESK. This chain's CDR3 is CASSQDIYEQYF.

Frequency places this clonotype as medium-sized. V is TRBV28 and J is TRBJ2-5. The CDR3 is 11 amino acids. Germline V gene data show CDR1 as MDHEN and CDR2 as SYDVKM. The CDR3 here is CASSLGETQYF.

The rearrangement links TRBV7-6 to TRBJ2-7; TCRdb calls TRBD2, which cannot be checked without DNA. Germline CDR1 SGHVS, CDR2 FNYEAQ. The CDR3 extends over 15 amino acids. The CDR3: CASSLETLAVYEQYF.

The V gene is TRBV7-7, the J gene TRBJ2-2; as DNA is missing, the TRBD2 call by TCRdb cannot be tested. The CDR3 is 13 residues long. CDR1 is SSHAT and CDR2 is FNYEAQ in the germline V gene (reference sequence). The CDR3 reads CASSIGTTGELFF.

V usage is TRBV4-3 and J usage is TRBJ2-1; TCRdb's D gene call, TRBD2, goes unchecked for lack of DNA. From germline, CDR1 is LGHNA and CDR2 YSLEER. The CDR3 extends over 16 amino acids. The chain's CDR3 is CASSQAPLAPGDEQFF.

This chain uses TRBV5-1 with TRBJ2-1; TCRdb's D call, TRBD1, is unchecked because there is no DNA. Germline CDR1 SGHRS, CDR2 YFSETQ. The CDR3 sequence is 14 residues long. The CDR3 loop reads CASSLPEGGNEQFF.

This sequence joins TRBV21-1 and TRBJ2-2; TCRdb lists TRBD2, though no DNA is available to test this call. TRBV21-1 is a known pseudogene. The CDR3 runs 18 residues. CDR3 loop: CASSHGSTSGGPTGELFF.

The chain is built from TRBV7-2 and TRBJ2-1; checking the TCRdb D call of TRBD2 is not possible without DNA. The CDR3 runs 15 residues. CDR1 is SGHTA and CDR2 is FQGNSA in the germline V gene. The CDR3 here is CASSLTSGRFDEQFF. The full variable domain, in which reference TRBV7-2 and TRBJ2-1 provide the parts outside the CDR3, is GAGVSQSPSNKVTEKGKDVELRCDPISGHTALYWYRQSLGQGLEFLIYFQGNSAPDKSGLPSDRFSAERTGGSVSTLTIQRTQQEDSAVYLCASSLTSGRFDEQFFGPGTRLTVL.

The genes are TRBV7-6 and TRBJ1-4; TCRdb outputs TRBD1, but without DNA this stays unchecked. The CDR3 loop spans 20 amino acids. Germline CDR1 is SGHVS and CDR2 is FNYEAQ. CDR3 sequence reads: CASSFYPGGRTVATNEKLFF.

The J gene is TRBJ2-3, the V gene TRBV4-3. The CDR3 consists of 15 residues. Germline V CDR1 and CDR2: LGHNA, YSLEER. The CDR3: CASSQGGSSTDTQYF.

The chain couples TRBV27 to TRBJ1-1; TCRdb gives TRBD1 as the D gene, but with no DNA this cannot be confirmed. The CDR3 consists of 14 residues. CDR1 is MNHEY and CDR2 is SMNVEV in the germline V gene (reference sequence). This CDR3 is CATVLDLTGTEAFF.

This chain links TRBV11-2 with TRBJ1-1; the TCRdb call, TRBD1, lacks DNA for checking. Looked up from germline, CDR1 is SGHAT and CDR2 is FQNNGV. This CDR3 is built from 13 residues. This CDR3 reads CASRHRGDTEAFF.

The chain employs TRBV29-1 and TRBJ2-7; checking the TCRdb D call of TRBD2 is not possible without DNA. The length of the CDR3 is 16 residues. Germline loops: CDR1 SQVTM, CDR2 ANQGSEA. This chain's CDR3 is CSVEDSWTSGSNEQYF.

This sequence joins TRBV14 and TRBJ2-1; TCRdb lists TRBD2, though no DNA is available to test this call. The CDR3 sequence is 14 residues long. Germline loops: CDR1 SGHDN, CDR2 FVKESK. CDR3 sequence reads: CASSQDREDDEQFF.

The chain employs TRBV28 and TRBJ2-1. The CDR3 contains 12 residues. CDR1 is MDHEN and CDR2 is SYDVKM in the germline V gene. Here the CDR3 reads CASSTRQLEQFF. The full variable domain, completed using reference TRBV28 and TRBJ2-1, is DVKVTQSSRYLVKRTGEKVFLECVQDMDHENMFWYRQDPGLGLRLIYFSYDVKMKEKGDIPEGYSVSREKKERFSLILESASTNQTSMYLCASSTRQLEQFFGPGTRLTVL.

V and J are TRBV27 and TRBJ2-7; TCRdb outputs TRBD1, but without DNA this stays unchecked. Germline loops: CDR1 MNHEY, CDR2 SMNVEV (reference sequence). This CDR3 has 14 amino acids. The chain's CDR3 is CASCPRTGGLEQYF.

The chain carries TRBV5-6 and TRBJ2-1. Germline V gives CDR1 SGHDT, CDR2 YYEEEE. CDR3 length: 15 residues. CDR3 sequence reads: CASSLTFDEYNEQFF.

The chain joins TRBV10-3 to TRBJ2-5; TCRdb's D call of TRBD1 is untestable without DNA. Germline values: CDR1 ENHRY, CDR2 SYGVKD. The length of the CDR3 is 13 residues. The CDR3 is CAISADSQETQYF.

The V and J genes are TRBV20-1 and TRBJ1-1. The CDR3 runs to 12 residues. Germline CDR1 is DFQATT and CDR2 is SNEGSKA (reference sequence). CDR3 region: CNARDLNTEAFF.

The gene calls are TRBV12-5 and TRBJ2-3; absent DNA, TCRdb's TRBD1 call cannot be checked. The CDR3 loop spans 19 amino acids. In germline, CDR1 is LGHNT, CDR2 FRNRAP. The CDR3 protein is CASGLGPTAGGSSADTQYF.

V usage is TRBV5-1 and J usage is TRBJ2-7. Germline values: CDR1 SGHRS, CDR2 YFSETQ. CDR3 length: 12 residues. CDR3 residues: CASSLGAYEQYF.

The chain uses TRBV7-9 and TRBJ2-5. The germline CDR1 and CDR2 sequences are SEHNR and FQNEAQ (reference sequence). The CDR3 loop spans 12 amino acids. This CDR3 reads CASSLVGEAQYF.